This T cell receptor (beta chain) was identified in a study of cytomegalovirus exposure and HLA in healthy donors. Findings of the study overall: A prior analysis recorded that most TCR beta V segments were productive about 90% or about 30% of the time. Among the sequence variants, a highly shared cluster was likely an artifact of sequencing.

This clone has just one count. The antigen is not known. Germline CDR1 reads LNHNV; CDR2 reads YYDKDF (reference sequence). Trimming removed 4 bases at V and 1 base at J, with 11 bases between. The CDR3 has 15 amino acids. Primers: 60 Vbeta forward and 13 Jbeta reverse. Clones were sequenced by immunoSEQ multiplex PCR, and TCRdb holds only the in-frame ones, with some missing. The repertoire holds around 86,000 clones, with about three quarters as singletons. The sequenced sample consisted of PBMCs. V is TRBV15 and J is TRBJ1-5; D unresolved. This sequence originates from a man aged 50 or older in good health and CMV-seropositive. CDR3 nucleotide sequence: TGTGCCACCAGCACGGGAGGAATCAGCAATCAGCCCCAGCATTTT. Translating it yields CATSTGGISNQPQHF.